This T cell receptor beta chain was identified during a study of T cells in Graves' hyperthyroidism and ophthalmopathy. Trimming at V came to 5 bases and at J to 5 bases, leaving 3 bases not matched to a gene. CDR3 length equals 13 residues. Per germline, CDR1 SGHTA and CDR2 FQGNSA. The sample holds many counts of this clonotype. RNA transcripts gave rise to amplified TCR beta CDR3 regions. HTBI primers were employed in a first-round RT-PCR of the TCR CDR3. TCRdb reanalysed the multiplex PCR reads using MiXCR and keeps one entry per CDR3 protein. The table records approximately 400,000 distinct CDR3 sequences, 25% of them present only once.

This TCR derives from a man aged 50-60 years with Graves' hyperthyroidism. The rearrangement links TRBV7-2 to TRBJ2-7; 10 bases are shared with TRBD2. Specimen: blood. The CDR3 nucleotides read TGTGCCAGCAGCCCGGGACTAGCGAACGAGCAGTACTTC. It specifies CASSPGLANEQYF. The full variable domain, completed using reference TRBV7-2 and TRBJ2-7, is GAGVSQSPSNKVTEKGKDVELRCDPISGHTALYWYRQSLGQGLEFLIYFQGNSAPDKSGLPSDRFSAERTGGSVSTLTIQRTQQEDSAVYLCASSPGLANEQYFGPGTRLTVT.